A single sample is the source of the 18 T cell receptor beta chains below, sequenced in a study of blood T cell repertoires in COVID-19. Profiled with immunoSEQ multiplex PCR; TCRdb holds only in-frame clones, not every one. The sample yields about 240,000 clones, 80% to 95% seen once. The sequenced sample was peripheral blood. The receptors derive from a man aged 25 to 40 with COVID-19, enrolled during active disease.

This clone was seen more than once but under ten times. The genes are TRBV5-1 and TRBJ1-4; 7 bases map to TRBD1. This CDR3 contains 15 residues. Germline loops: CDR1 SGHRS, CDR2 YFSETQ. V was pared by 5 bases and J by 0 bases, with 4 bases of the junction left unmatched. The CDR3 DNA sequence: TGCGCCAGCAGTCCAGGGGGATCAACTAATGAAAAACTGTTTTTT. Translated: CASSPGGSTNEKLFF.

The chain carries TRBV6-5 and TRBJ2-3; possibly TRBD1 for D (6 bases). Germline V CDR1 and CDR2: MNHEY, SVGAGI. Trimming left V 4 bases short and J 4 bases short, with 12 bases between. CDR3 length equals 14 residues. The CDR3 DNA follows: TGTGCCAGCAGTTGGCAGGGGCCCCCAGATACGCAGTATTTT. Translated: CASSWQGPPDTQYF.

This CDR3 reads CASSDRQGPHEKLFF. The CDR3 region has the DNA TGTGCCAGCAGTGACCGTCAGGGCCCCCATGAAAAACTGTTTTTT. The chain has TRBV25-1 and TRBJ1-4; D might be TRBD1 (5 bases). The CDR3 consists of 15 residues. Trimming cost V 3 bases and J 6 bases, with 14 bases left between them. Germline V gene data show CDR1 as MGHDK and CDR2 as SYGVNS.

The chain is built from TRBV29-1 and TRBJ1-2; D call uncertain. The CDR3 loop spans 15 amino acids. Trimming removed 0 bases at V and 8 bases at J, with 19 bases between. CDR1 is SQVTM, CDR2 ANQGSEA, per germline. As DNA, the CDR3 is TGCAGCGTTGAAGATCCGTGGGGTGGGGAGGAAGGCTACACCTTC. Translated, it gives CSVEDPWGGEEGYTF.

The J gene is TRBJ2-7, the V gene TRBV6-5; 13 bases are shared with TRBD2. CDR3 length: 15 residues. Germline assignment: CDR1 MNHEY and CDR2 SVGAGI. V lost 6 bases, J lost 4 bases, and 6 bases stayed unmatched. The CDR3 protein is CASRQQGLAGYEQYF. CDR3 DNA sequence: TGTGCCAGCAGGCAACAGGGACTAGCGGGGTACGAGCAGTACTTC.

The J gene is TRBJ1-2, the V gene TRBV9, with D uncertain. The CDR3 contains 15 residues. Germline lookup yields CDR1 SGDLS and CDR2 YYNGEE. Trimming cost V 5 bases and J 2 bases, with 16 bases left between them. CDR3 loop: CASSRRRETNYGYTF. DNA for the CDR3: TGTGCCAGCAGTCGTAGACGGGAGACCAACTATGGCTACACCTTC.

V gene TRBV19 combines with J gene TRBJ1-5; 7 nucleotides align to TRBD1. CDR1 is LNHDA and CDR2 is SQIVND in the germline V gene (reference sequence). This CDR3 has 16 residues. With V trimmed by 9 bases and J by 0 bases, 11 bases remained unmatched. This chain's CDR3 is CASSGGTAYSNQPQHF. DNA for the CDR3: TGTGCCAGCTCAGGGGGGACAGCTTATAGCAATCAGCCCCAGCATTTT.

V is TRBV15 and J is TRBJ1-1; D is uncertain. V was cut by 1 base and J by 1 base, with 7 bases left in between. Germline V gives CDR1 LNHNV, CDR2 YYDKDF (reference sequence). There are 14 residues in the CDR3. CDR3 DNA: TGTGCCACCAGCAGAGCCGCAGAGAACACTGAAGCTTTCTTT. This translates into CATSRAAENTEAFF.

V usage is TRBV6-5 and J usage is TRBJ1-1; D unresolved. Per the germline V gene, CDR1 is MNHEY and CDR2 is SVGAGI. The CDR3 runs to 12 residues. The V gene lost 8 bases and the J gene lost 5 bases, with 12 bases spanning the gap. CDR3 coding DNA: TGTGCCAGCGGGCAGGTTGGGACTGAAGCTTTCTTT. This translates into CASGQVGTEAFF.

This chain uses TRBV7-9 with TRBJ1-1; no firm D call. Germline-derived CDR1 and CDR2 are SEHNR and FQNEAQ (reference sequence). The CDR3 runs to 12 residues. Trimming removed 5 bases at V and 10 bases at J, with 14 bases between. The CDR3 DNA sequence: TGTGCCAGCAGCCGAGTTCTTGGAGTAGCTTTCTTT. Residues: CASSRVLGVAFF.

This chain uses TRBV18 with TRBJ1-5; D remains unclear. Per germline, CDR1 KGHSH and CDR2 LQKENI. Trimming shortened V by 9 bases and J by 2 bases, and 14 bases separated the two germline ends. The CDR3 is 14 residues long. The CDR3 protein is CASQLGRGNQPQHF. The CDR3 coding sequence is TGTGCCAGTCAACTGGGGAGGGGCAATCAGCCCCAGCATTTT. The entire variable domain, with the rest obtained from reference TRBV18 and TRBJ1-5, is as follows: NAGVMQNPRHLVRRRGQEARLRCSPMKGHSHVYWYRQLPEEGLKFMVYLQKENIIDESGMPKERFSAEFPKEGPSILRIQQVVRGDSAAYFCASQLGRGNQPQHFGDGTRLSIL.

This chain connects TRBV5-4 to TRBJ2-7, with 10 bases aligning to TRBD1. Germline V gives CDR1 SGHNT, CDR2 YYREEE (reference sequence). J lost 2 bases, V lost 4 bases, and 6 bases had no gene match. There are 15 residues in the CDR3. The CDR3 spells CASSKGQGPPYEQYF. CDR3 nucleotides: TGTGCCAGCAGCAAGGGACAGGGGCCTCCCTACGAGCAGTACTTC. Combining the CDR3 with reference TRBV5-4 and TRBJ2-7 gives the whole variable domain ETGVTQSPTHLIKTRGQQVTLRCSSQSGHNTVSWYQQALGQGPQFIFQYYREEENGRGNFPPRFSGLQFPNYSSELNVNALELDDSALYLCASSKGQGPPYEQYFGPGTRLTVT.

This chain links TRBV5-1 with TRBJ2-3; perhaps TRBD1 as D (5 bases). This CDR3 contains 14 residues. Germline CDR1 reads SGHRS; CDR2 reads YFSETQ. V was cut by 4 bases and J by 1 base, with 10 bases left in between. The CDR3 nucleotides are TGCGCCAGCAGCCCGGACACCCGCACAGATACGCAGTATTTT. This gives the protein CASSPDTRTDTQYF.

The chain carries TRBV7-3 and TRBJ2-2; TRBD1 might be the D (5 bases). V gave up 0 bases and J gave up 4 bases, with 12 bases separating them. The CDR3 is 16 residues long. Germline lookup yields CDR1 SGHTA and CDR2 FQGTGA. The CDR3 DNA sequence: TGTGCCAGCAGCTTAACGAGCAGGGTGGGCACCGGGGAGCTGTTTTTT. It encodes CASSLTSRVGTGELFF.

This clone was seen only once. The chain combines TRBV5-6 with TRBJ1-3; D perhaps matches TRBD1 (6 bases). There are 17 residues in the CDR3. Germline V lookup: CDR1 SGHDT, CDR2 YYEEEE. V was clipped by 4 bases and J by 0 bases, with 17 bases between them. CDR3 sequence reads: CASSAGTGLFSGNTIYF. CDR3 sequence (DNA): TGTGCCAGCAGCGCAGGAACAGGGTTGTTCTCTGGAAACACCATATATTTT.

The chain carries TRBV24-1 and TRBJ2-2; the match to TRBD2 covers 14 bases. CDR3 size: 18 residues. The germline gives CDR1 KGHDR, CDR2 SFDVKD. J gave up 1 base and V 11 bases, and 11 bases lay outside the gene matches. The CDR3 sequence is CASLSPGLAGENTGELFF. CDR3 nucleotides: TGTGCCAGCCTCTCCCCGGGACTAGCGGGGGAGAACACCGGGGAGCTGTTTTTT.

CDR3 bases: TGTGCCAGCAGCTTAACCGGAGGGGTTAGTTCACCCCTCCACTTT. The encoded protein is CASSLTGGVSSPLHF. The chain has TRBV5-6 and TRBJ1-6; TRBD1 is a possible D gene (5 bases). CDR3 size: 15 residues. Germline lookup yields CDR1 SGHDT and CDR2 YYEEEE. V lost 2 bases and J 9 bases, leaving 15 bases between the germline ends.

The V and J genes are TRBV7-6 and TRBJ2-7; 9 bases line up with TRBD2. CDR1 and CDR2 (germline): SGHVS, FNYEAQ. The junction had 15 bases not matched to a gene; V was cut back by 5 bases and J by 4 bases. The CDR3 sequence is 17 residues long. The CDR3 reads CASSPNTAGLAFYEQYF. The CDR3 DNA sequence: TGTGCCAGCAGCCCGAACACGGCTGGACTAGCGTTTTACGAGCAGTACTTC.